This TCR beta chain was identified in a study of blood T cell repertoires in COVID-19. Study information: Nucleic acid was either cDNA or gDNA, and it came from T cells, B-cell-depleted T cells, or PBMCs.

In assigning cohorts, the study relied on participant-reported clinical history. Within 2 weeks before study entry, exposed participants met a COVID-19 case. V was pared by 6 bases and J by 3 bases, with 11 bases between. Germline assignment: CDR1 LNHDA and CDR2 SQIVND (reference sequence). The CDR3 spans 13 residues. Methods used by the authors: Reference gene primers were amplified, and this amplification served to estimate nucleated cell counts. Generated by immunoSEQ multiplex PCR, the TCRdb table keeps only in-frame clones and is missing some. V, J and clone size reflect that table, while D and trimming were determined from the DNA. The sample has fewer than 350,000 clones, roughly 85% seen once.

The chain uses TRBV19 and TRBJ1-1; D not resolved. Sequenced sample: PBMCs or T cells enriched from blood (not recorded which). The source of this sequence is a woman in her 30s who had been exposed to COVID-19. CDR3 loop: CASSHKGDTEAFF. The CDR3 DNA follows: TGTGCCAGTAGCCACAAGGGAGACACTGAAGCTTTCTTT.